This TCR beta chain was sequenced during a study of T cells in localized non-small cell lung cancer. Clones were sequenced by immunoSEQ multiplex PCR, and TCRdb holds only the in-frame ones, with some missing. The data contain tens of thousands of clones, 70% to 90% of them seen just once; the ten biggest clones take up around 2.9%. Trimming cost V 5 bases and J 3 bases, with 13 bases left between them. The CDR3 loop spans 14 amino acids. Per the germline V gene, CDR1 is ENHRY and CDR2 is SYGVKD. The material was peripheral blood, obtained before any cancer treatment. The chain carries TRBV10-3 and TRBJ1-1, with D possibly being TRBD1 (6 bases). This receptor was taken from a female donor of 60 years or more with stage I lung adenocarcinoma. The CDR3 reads CAISPRGWDTEAFF. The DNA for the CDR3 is TGTGCCATCAGTCCCAGGGGCTGGGACACTGAAGCTTTCTTT.